Each of the 22 T cell receptor beta chains below was sequenced from the same sample in a study of blood T cell repertoires in COVID-19. The assay was immunoSEQ multiplex PCR, and TCRdb's table has in-frame clones only and misses some. Of 62,000 or so clones listed, approximately 80% are singletons. Material for sequencing was PBMCs or T cells enriched from blood (not recorded which). These receptors were taken from a woman aged 40 to 50 with acute COVID-19.

This clone occurred many times. J is TRBJ2-7 and V is TRBV28, with a tentative D call TRBD2 (6 bases). The CDR3 totals 16 residues. V gave up 4 bases and J gave up 2 bases, with 18 bases separating them. Germline lookup yields CDR1 MDHEN and CDR2 SYDVKM. CDR3: CASSWGVGTLTYEQYF. CDR3 sequence (DNA): TGTGCCAGCAGTTGGGGGGTGGGGACTCTAACCTACGAGCAGTACTTC.

The rearrangement links TRBV19 to TRBJ1-5; 7 nucleotides align to TRBD1. In germline, CDR1 is LNHDA, CDR2 SQIVND (reference sequence). This CDR3 region has 14 residues. The trim removed 10 bases at V and 6 bases at J, leaving 12 bases unmatched. The CDR3 coding sequence is TGTGCCATTTCAAGACAGGGTATGGGTCAGCCCCAGCATTTT. This gives the protein CAISRQGMGQPQHF.

This clone showed up just once. The rearrangement joins TRBV9 to TRBJ2-1; no definite D call. Trimming took 4 bases from V and 5 from J, leaving 7 bases between them. CDR3 length equals 12 residues. Germline V gene sequence: CDR1 SGDLS, CDR2 YYNGEE. For the CDR3, the DNA is TGTGCCAGCAGCTCGATAGACAATGAGCAGTTCTTC. As protein: CASSSIDNEQFF.

The CDR3 loop reads CASSSKGQGANSNQPQHF. As DNA, the CDR3 is TGTGCCAGTAGTTCAAAAGGACAGGGGGCCAATAGCAATCAGCCCCAGCATTTT. J is TRBJ1-5 and V is TRBV19; 11 positions agree with TRBD1. This CDR3 has 18 residues. Trimming removed 5 bases from V and 0 bases from J; junction bases left unmatched: 9. Germline-derived CDR1 and CDR2 are LNHDA and SQIVND (reference sequence).

V usage is TRBV11-3 and J usage is TRBJ2-3, with 13 nucleotides matching TRBD2. Germline assignment: CDR1 SGHNT and CDR2 YENEEA. The V segment lost 5 bases and the J segment 5 bases; nucleotides outside the gene matches: 7. The CDR3 runs to 16 residues. The DNA of the CDR3 is TGTGCCAGCAGCCCAGGGACTAGCGGGACCCAAGATACGCAGTATTTT. It specifies CASSPGTSGTQDTQYF.

The chain combines TRBV27 with TRBJ1-5, with D unclear. The V end was cut by 8 bases, the J end by 5 bases, with 16 bases between. Germline CDR1 is MNHEY and CDR2 is SMNVEV (reference sequence). This CDR3 comprises 14 residues. The CDR3 loop reads CASGPGRADQPQHF. The CDR3 DNA follows: TGTGCCAGCGGCCCTGGGAGGGCAGATCAGCCCCAGCATTTT.

The chain has TRBV6-2 or TRBV6-3 and TRBJ2-1; 7 bases are a match to TRBD2. Germline V CDR1 and CDR2: MNHEY, SVGEGT. This CDR3 comprises 14 residues. V lost 0 bases, J lost 10 bases, and 6 bases stayed unmatched. CDR3 sequence reads: CASSYSWDYLEQFF. In DNA, the CDR3 is TGTGCCAGCAGTTACTCCTGGGACTATCTAGAGCAGTTCTTC.

V gene TRBV27 combines with J gene TRBJ1-2, with D perhaps TRBD1 (5 bases). There are 14 residues in the CDR3. CDR1 MNHEY and CDR2 SMNVEV come from the germline V gene (reference sequence). Trimming took off 5 bases at V and 8 bases at J, with 18 bases between the two ends. The CDR3 sequence is CASSPSGTAGGYTF. The DNA for the CDR3 is TGTGCCAGCAGTCCGAGCGGGACGGCGGGAGGCTACACCTTC.

The sample holds one count of this clone. The J gene is TRBJ1-4, the V gene TRBV7-9, with TRBD1 matching 12 bases. Germline CDR1 reads SEHNR; CDR2 reads FQNEAQ (reference sequence). Trimming cost V 2 bases and J 6 bases; bases outside gene matches: 13. The CDR3 loop spans 19 amino acids. The CDR3 region has the DNA TGTGCCAGCAGCTTATATCTGGGACAGGGGGCGCGGACAGATGAAAAACTGTTTTTT. Its translation: CASSLYLGQGARTDEKLFF.

This clone was seen once. The V gene is TRBV28, the J gene TRBJ1-4; D perhaps matches TRBD1 (5 bases). V shed 8 bases and J shed 4 bases, with 17 bases lying between them. The CDR3 totals 15 residues. From germline, CDR1 is MDHEN and CDR2 SYDVKM. CDR3 nucleotide sequence: TGTGCCAGCTACGAGTCGGGGACTGATAATGAAAAACTGTTTTTT. This encodes CASYESGTDNEKLFF.

The genes are TRBV5-1 and TRBJ1-2; the match to TRBD1 covers 7 bases. The CDR3 totals 13 residues. Germline V gives CDR1 SGHRS, CDR2 YFSETQ. The V gene end was trimmed by 2 bases and the J gene end by 8 bases; junction bases not matched to a gene: 6. The DNA of the CDR3 is TGCGCCAGCAGCTTTACGGCAGGGGGAGGCTACACCTTC. Encoded protein: CASSFTAGGGYTF.

This sequence joins TRBV20-1 and TRBJ2-7; 7 bases fit TRBD2. The CDR3 covers 13 residues. V lost 3 bases, J lost 2 bases, and 4 bases stayed unmatched. Germline-derived CDR1 and CDR2 are DFQATT and SNEGSKA (reference sequence). Here the CDR3 DNA reads TGCAGTGCTAGTGGCCTAGCGGCCTACGAGCAGTACTTC. This translates into CSASGLAAYEQYF.

This chain joins TRBV20-1 and TRBJ2-1; no reliable D call. Per germline, CDR1 DFQATT and CDR2 SNEGSKA (reference sequence). V dropped 6 bases and J dropped 6 bases, with 9 bases sitting between them. The CDR3 runs to 11 residues. CDR3 bases: TGCAGTGCCACCCCCAGCAATGAGCAGTTCTTC. Amino acids: CSATPSNEQFF.

V gene TRBV9 combines with J gene TRBJ2-2; TRBD2 might be the D (5 bases). Germline loops: CDR1 SGDLS, CDR2 YYNGEE. The CDR3 has 15 amino acids. V dropped 7 bases and J dropped 2 bases, with 15 bases sitting between them. CDR3 in amino acids: CASSDYPLNTGELFF. The CDR3 DNA reads TGTGCCAGCTCAGACTACCCCCTTAACACCGGGGAGCTGTTTTTT.

The chain joins TRBV10-3 to TRBJ1-1, with 7 bases identical to TRBD1. With 6 bases clipped from V and 4 bases from J, the junction kept 8 bases outside the gene matches. Germline values: CDR1 ENHRY, CDR2 SYGVKD. The CDR3 has 14 amino acids. Here the CDR3 reads CAIRYGQEGTEAFF. The CDR3 nucleotides read TGTGCCATCAGGTACGGACAGGAAGGCACTGAAGCTTTCTTT.

The CDR3: CASRGAKGVDTQYF. CDR3 in DNA: TGTGCCAGCCGAGGCGCAAAGGGGGTAGATACGCAGTATTTT. The chain uses TRBV5-4 and TRBJ2-3, with D perhaps matching TRBD1 (6 bases). The CDR3 is 14 residues long. V dropped 7 bases and J dropped 5 bases, with 17 bases sitting between them. Germline V gene data show CDR1 as SGHNT and CDR2 as YYREEE (reference sequence).

This clone was detected once. The chain is built from TRBV19 and TRBJ2-1, with 11 bases lining up with TRBD2. Trimming took 5 bases from V and 6 from J; bases not matched to a gene: 3. The V gene's germline CDR1 is LNHDA and CDR2 SQIVND (reference sequence). The CDR3 contains 14 residues. This CDR3 is CASSLAGGPNEQFF. CDR3 DNA: TGTGCCAGTAGTCTAGCGGGAGGACCCAATGAGCAGTTCTTC.

The gene calls are TRBV11-3 and TRBJ2-1, with D possibly matching TRBD2 (5 bases). Germline CDR1 and CDR2: SGHNT and YENEEA. The V gene lost 3 bases and the J gene lost 7 bases, with 10 bases spanning the gap. This CDR3 comprises 13 residues. CDR3 coding DNA: TGTGCCAGCAGCTTGAACCAGCGGAATGAGCAGTTCTTC. Encoded protein: CASSLNQRNEQFF.

This clone came up a few times. The rearrangement joins TRBV5-1 to TRBJ2-2; D unresolved. The germline V and J ends were trimmed by 2 bases and 4 bases, with 12 bases remaining between them. Germline V gene data show CDR1 as SGHRS and CDR2 as YFSETQ. This CDR3 is built from 15 residues. The CDR3 region is CASSFGSIGTGELFF. The CDR3 DNA follows: TGCGCCAGCAGCTTCGGTAGTATCGGCACCGGGGAGCTGTTTTTT.

The rearrangement links TRBV24-1 to TRBJ2-2; maybe TRBD1 (5 bases). CDR3 length: 11 residues. Germline V CDR1 and CDR2: KGHDR, SFDVKD. Trimming took 12 bases from V and 5 from J, leaving 9 bases between them. The CDR3 nucleotides are TGTGCCGTAGGGGATACCGGGGAGCTGTTTTTT. Residues: CAVGDTGELFF.

This clone was found a few times. The chain carries TRBV27 and TRBJ2-1, with a weak D call TRBD1 (5 bases). Trimming shortened V by 7 bases and J by 0 bases, and 10 bases separated the two germline ends. The CDR3 covers 14 residues. CDR1 and CDR2 from the germline V gene are MNHEY and SMNVEV (reference sequence). In nucleotides, the CDR3 is TGTGCCAGCACCACAGGTAGCTCCTACAATGAGCAGTTCTTC. The encoded protein is CASTTGSSYNEQFF.

V and J are TRBV11-2 and TRBJ1-3; D call uncertain. Germline V gene data show CDR1 as SGHAT and CDR2 as FQNNGV. V shed 5 bases and J shed 2 bases, with 10 bases lying between them. CDR3 size: 14 residues. The CDR3: CASSPQRAGNTIYF. In DNA form, the CDR3 reads TGTGCCAGCAGCCCCCAGAGGGCTGGAAACACCATATATTTT.